This T cell receptor (beta chain) emerged from a study of blood T cell repertoires in COVID-19. Measured with immunoSEQ multiplex PCR; TCRdb has only the in-frame clones, and not every one. Among approximately 180,000 clones listed, around 85% were seen once. The CDR3 sequence is 14 residues long. Per germline, CDR1 MDHEN and CDR2 SYDVKM. Trimming cost V 1 base and J 4 bases; bases outside gene matches: 3. Remarks on this clone: The same CDR3 also results from other DNA sequences found in this sample.

Source material: PBMCs or T cells enriched from blood (not recorded which). This receptor was taken from a man aged 35 to 55 who had recovered from COVID-19. The genes are TRBV28 and TRBJ2-7; 8 positions agree with TRBD1. The CDR3 DNA follows: TGTGCCAGCAGTTTATCTGGACAGGGTTACGAGCAGTACTTC. Translated, it gives CASSLSGQGYEQYF.